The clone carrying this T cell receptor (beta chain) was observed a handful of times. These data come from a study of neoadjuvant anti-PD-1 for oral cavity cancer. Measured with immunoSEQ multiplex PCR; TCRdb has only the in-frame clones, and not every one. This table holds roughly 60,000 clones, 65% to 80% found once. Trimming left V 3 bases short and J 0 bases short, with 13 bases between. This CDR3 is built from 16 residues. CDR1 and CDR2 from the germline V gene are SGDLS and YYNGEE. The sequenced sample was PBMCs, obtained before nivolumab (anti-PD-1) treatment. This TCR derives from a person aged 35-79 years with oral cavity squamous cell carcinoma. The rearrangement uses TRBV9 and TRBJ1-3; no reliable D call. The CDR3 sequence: CASSALMKSSGNTIYF. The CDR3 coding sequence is TGTGCCAGCAGCGCCCTTATGAAAAGCTCTGGAAACACCATATATTTT.